The rows below give T cell receptor beta chains drawn from one sample of a study of cytomegalovirus exposure and HLA in healthy donors. TCRdb keeps only in-frame clones here, not all; method: immunoSEQ multiplex PCR. The sample yields some 110,000 clones, just under 70% seen once. Sequenced sample: PBMCs. The source of these receptors is a man in his thirties or forties in good health and CMV-seropositive. Both conserved end residues are trimmed from each CDR3.

V,CDR3
TRBV21-1,ASSKALSGHRNTEAF
TRBV5-4,ASSLRDRGNSPLH
TRBV7-3,ASSTPAGANTGELF
TRBV7-9,ASSLGDIYGYT
TRBV7-9,ATSGRPYYDTQY
TRBV30,AWALNSGGRWEETQY
TRBV19,ASSIGHSYEQY
TRBV4-2,ASSPRSGGTDTQY
TRBV20-1,SLQVNTEAF
TRBV29-1,SVTRGRGTTIGYT
TRBV27,ASSLLGNRGLSNQPQH
TRBV10-2,ASTSAGDTQY
TRBV5-1,ASSGQVENTEAF
TRBV5-4,ASSLDHRDTGELF
TRBV19,ASSLRGQPHTGELF
TRBV5-1,ASSLHPGDVNTEAF
TRBV27,ASSFRLEQETQY
TRBV2,ASSEGLPTTDTQY
TRBV30,AWSVQGGYGYT
TRBV7-2,ASSRDRAYNEQF
TRBV30,AWSLRWLAGSNEQF
TRBV5-1,ASSPRGQGETEAF
TRBV5-1,ASSLAGAQGNEQF
TRBV28,ASSFAGDTQY
TRBV19,ATNGDIAFRNTIY
TRBV18,ASSPFRDRGKKLF
TRBV19,ASNYRGYTEAF
TRBV7-9,ASSLQPGDTEAF
TRBV6-1,ASSESAGGTSYNEQF
TRBV23-1,ASSQSKAGIWEKLF
TRBV7-2,ASSSATGPTRQY
TRBV29-1,SVEEFGQVGD
TRBV30,AWDEGRGSYGYT
TRBV27,ASSYSTGANTGELF
TRBV7-3,ASSLEDGLAGGQDTQY
TRBV28,ASTTTGQGATEAF
TRBV27,ASSLISGTVNEQF